This T cell receptor (beta chain) was found in a study of technical replicates of blood from a few donors (dated by TCRdb to about 2017). Comment on this clone: Its antigen is not yet known. Per-base qualities were not stored, and no clone one base away is much larger.

The library was generated by the immunoSEQ multiplex PCR assay. TCRdb limited this immuneACCESS table to in-frame rearrangements with V and J called. A share of clones is missing; checked studies link under half to unresolved V genes, and the rest is unexplained. The sample includes some 75,000 clones, with about 96% observed a single time. The ten largest clones represent about 0.3% of the sample. A distance of 5 bases separates the germline ends of V and J, which lose 1 base and 8 bases respectively. The CDR3 starts with the cysteine, ends with the phenylalanine, and has 11 residues. Only the CDR3 part of the read is kept: 33 bases, read in frame from the first base. The germline V gene (reference sequence) sets CDR1 to GTSNPN and CDR2 to SVGIG.

The source of this sequence is a human donor in good health. Sequenced material: T cells isolated from PBMCs. The rearrangement combines TRBV30 with TRBJ2-2, with the D gene call left open. The DNA reads TGTGCCTGGAGTGCTTTTGGGGAGCTGTTTTTT. Its protein is CAWSAFGELFF.